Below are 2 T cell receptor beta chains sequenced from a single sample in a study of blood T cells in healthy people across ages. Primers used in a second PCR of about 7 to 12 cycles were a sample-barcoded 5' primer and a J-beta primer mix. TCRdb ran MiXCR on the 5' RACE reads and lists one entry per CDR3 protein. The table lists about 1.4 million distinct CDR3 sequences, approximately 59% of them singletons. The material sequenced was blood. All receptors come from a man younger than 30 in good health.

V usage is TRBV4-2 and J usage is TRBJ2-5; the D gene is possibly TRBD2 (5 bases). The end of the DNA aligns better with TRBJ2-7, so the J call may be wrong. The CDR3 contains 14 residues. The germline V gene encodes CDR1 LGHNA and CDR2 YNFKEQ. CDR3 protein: CASSQRASIYEQYF. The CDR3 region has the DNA TGTGCCAGCAGCCAACGGGCTAGCATCTACGAGCAGTACTTC.

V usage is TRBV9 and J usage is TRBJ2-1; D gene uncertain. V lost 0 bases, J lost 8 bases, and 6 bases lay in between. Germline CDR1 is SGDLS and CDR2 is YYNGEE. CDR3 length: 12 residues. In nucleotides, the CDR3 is TGTGCCAGCAGCGTAGCTGGGGATGAGCAGTTCTTC. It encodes CASSVAGDEQFF.